This TCR beta chain was documented in a study of Graves' ophthalmopathy and Graves' hyperthyroidism. Investigators amplified TCR beta CDR3 regions from RNA transcripts. First-round RT-PCR relied on HTBI primers, and a second-round multiplex PCR came next. TCRdb reanalysed the multiplex PCR reads using MiXCR and keeps one entry per CDR3 protein. The sample has 35,000 to 50,000 distinct CDR3 sequences, approximately 53% seen once. This clonotype was seen a single time. The germline CDR1 and CDR2 sequences are DFQATT and SNEGSKA (reference sequence). CDR3 length: 13 residues. V lost 4 bases and J lost 4, with 14 bases in between. Physicians reached a diagnosis by relying on clinical symptoms, serum thyroxine, TRAb, thyroid ultrasound and orbital computed tomography.

This sequence joins TRBV20-1 and TRBJ2-7; TRBD2 is a possible D gene (6 bases). The sequenced material came from peripheral blood. The clonotype originates from an adult woman with stable Graves' hyperthyroidism. The CDR3 bases are TGCAGTGCTACCGGGGGTGGAAGGTACGAGCAGTACTTC. Its protein is CSATGGGRYEQYF.